This T cell receptor beta chain was retrieved from a study of blood T cells in healthy people across ages. Overall study results and limits: Naive T cell percentage showed a strong correlation with the diversity of TCR beta.

The CDR3 is made up of 15 amino acids. Germline lookup yields CDR1 LGHNA and CDR2 YNFKEQ. V was shortened by 4 bases and J by 7 bases, with 17 bases between the two germline ends. To note about this clonotype: Its antigen is undetermined.

The use of a sample-barcoded 5' primer and a J-beta primer mix characterized a second PCR of roughly 6 to 11 cycles. TCRdb independently ran MiXCR on the 5' RACE reads; one entry per CDR3 protein. The repertoire holds approximately 940,000 distinct CDR3 sequences, about 48% seen once, with around 15% in the top ten. What was sequenced was blood. The clonotype originates from a man younger than 40 in good health. The V call is TRBV4-2, the J call TRBJ1-5; D is possibly TRBD1 (6 bases). CDR3: CASSLGNRVGQPQHF. The CDR3 DNA is TGTGCCAGCAGCCTGGGGAACAGGGTCGGACAGCCCCAGCATTTT.